This passage covers 6 T cell receptor beta chains from one sample sequenced in a study of shared clonotypes between healthy human individuals (dated by TCRdb to the early 2020s). The library was built by means of the immunoSEQ multiplex PCR assay. The immuneACCESS repertoire file appears here via TCRdb, limited to in-frame rearrangements. These files lack a portion of the clones; in checked studies, under half of the deficit traces to unresolved V genes, and the cause of the others is not known. The sample includes 2 million to 2.5 million clones, with almost 96% observed a single time. The ten largest account for over 0.1% of the sample. The sample consisted of naive CD4+ T cells sorted from blood. The sample's cell subset or site, from its label and the paper: CD45RA+ positively selected. These receptors came from a man younger than 35 in good health.

Here the CDR3 reads CASRTETEAFF. The CDR3, as DNA: TGTGCCAGCAGGACGGAGACTGAAGCTTTCTTT. The chain links TRBV6-4 to TRBJ1-1; D unclear. The CDR3 covers 11 residues. CDR1 and CDR2 (germline): MRHNA, SNTAGT. V lost 6 bases, J lost 5 bases, and 7 bases lay in between.

This sequence joins TRBV5-4 and TRBJ1-1; D call uncertain. V was clipped by 4 bases and J by 3 bases, with 19 bases between them. CDR3 length: 16 residues. Looked up from germline, CDR1 is SGHNT and CDR2 is YYREEE (reference sequence). The CDR3 sequence: CASSVDPTVSDTEAFF. The CDR3 DNA reads as TGTGCCAGCAGCGTGGACCCAACCGTCTCGGACACTGAAGCTTTCTTT.

This chain links TRBV29-1 with TRBJ2-5; perhaps D is TRBD1 or TRBD2 (6 bases each). The CDR3 is 13 residues long. The V and J ends lost 6 bases and 5 bases respectively, with 16 bases between them. Germline values: CDR1 SQVTM, CDR2 ANQGSEA. The CDR3 nucleotides are TGCAGCGTGGGGGGCGTAGGCGGGGAGACCCAGTACTTC. Translating gives CSVGGVGGETQYF.

This chain links TRBV28 with TRBJ2-1; 8 bases fit TRBD1. V shed 2 bases and J 4 bases; nucleotides not matched to a gene: 4. Looked up from germline, CDR1 is MDHEN and CDR2 is SYDVKM. The CDR3 has 15 amino acids. CDR3 coding DNA: TGTGCCAGCAGTTTACCTCGGACAGGGTACAATGAGCAGTTCTTC. Protein product: CASSLPRTGYNEQFF.

This rearrangement joins TRBV6-1 to TRBJ2-7; D possibly corresponds to TRBD1 (6 bases). This CDR3 is built from 14 residues. Trimming took 6 bases from V and 2 from J, leaving 14 bases between them. The V gene's germline CDR1 is MNHNS and CDR2 SASEGT. The CDR3 DNA sequence: TGTGCCAGCAGCGCCGTTGGACAGACCTACGAGCAGTACTTC. This sequence encodes CASSAVGQTYEQYF.

The chain has TRBV6-5 and TRBJ1-1; 7 nucleotides line up with TRBD1. The CDR3 runs 13 residues. J lost 0 bases, V lost 7 bases, and 2 bases had no gene match. CDR1 and CDR2 (germline): MNHEY, SVGAGI. The CDR3 DNA sequence: TGTGCCAGCATGGGACAGATGAACACTGAAGCTTTCTTT. Translation: CASMGQMNTEAFF.